Following are 29 T cell receptor beta chains from one sample sequenced in a study. The sorted Tregs were CD4+CD25+CD127-/low cells. One entry per CDR3 protein, called by TCRdb with MiXCR from the 5' RACE reads. The sample holds about 4,900 distinct CDR3 sequences, under 85% seen once. The material sequenced was Tregs sorted from blood. The receptors derive from a female donor with breast cancer.

This sequence joins TRBV18 and TRBJ2-7; no reliable D call. V dropped 4 bases and J dropped 5 bases, with 15 bases sitting between them. Germline CDR1 reads KGHSH; CDR2 reads LQKENI. The CDR3 is 14 residues long. CDR3 nucleotide sequence: TGTGCCAGCTCACGCCCGACAATCCCGGACGAGCAGTACTTC. Amino acids: CASSRPTIPDEQYF.

This sequence joins TRBV4-1 and TRBJ2-1, with 10 bases identical to TRBD2. The J segment lost 8 bases and the V segment lost 1 base, leaving 5 bases of the junction unmatched. This CDR3 contains 15 residues. The germline V gene has CDR1 MGHRA and CDR2 YSYEKL. The DNA of the CDR3 is TGCGCCAGCAGCCAAGTAGCGGGGGGCCGGGATGAGCAGTTCTTC. Protein product: CASSQVAGGRDEQFF.

This clonotype was seen more than once but under ten times. This chain joins TRBV9 and TRBJ2-7, with 13 bases aligning to TRBD2. Per germline, CDR1 SGDLS and CDR2 YYNGEE. Germline trimming cut 3 bases from V and 4 bases from J; bases unmatched to any gene: 4. This CDR3 spans 15 amino acids. For the CDR3, the DNA is TGTGCCAGCAGCGGGGGGACTAGCGGGACATACGAGCAGTACTTC. As protein: CASSGGTSGTYEQYF.

The V call is TRBV6-5, the J call TRBJ2-7; no definite D call. The germline V and J ends were trimmed by 8 bases and 1 base, with 27 bases remaining between them. CDR3 length equals 18 residues. Germline V gene lookup returns CDR1 MNHEY and CDR2 SVGAGI. The CDR3 DNA follows: TGTGCCAGCGGATCGCTACCCCCCACAAGCTATGTATCCTACGAGCAGTACTTC. Protein product: CASGSLPPTSYVSYEQYF.

This clonotype was observed once. The genes are TRBV6-6 and TRBJ2-7; D is uncertain. The germline CDR1 and CDR2 sequences are MNHNY and SVGAGI (reference sequence). Trimming pared 0 bases from V and 4 bases from J, leaving 10 bases between. CDR3 size: 14 residues. CDR3: CASSYSDVGYEQYF. CDR3 coding DNA: TGTGCCAGCAGTTACTCGGACGTGGGGTACGAGCAGTACTTC.

This clonotype is classed as large. The chain combines TRBV7-6 with TRBJ2-1, with TRBD2 identical over 7 bases. V shed 5 bases and J 9 bases; nucleotides not matched to a gene: 7. Germline V gene data show CDR1 as SGHVS and CDR2 as FNYEAQ. This CDR3 is built from 13 residues. CDR3 bases: TGTGCCAGCAGCCCCGGGACTACCAGTGAGCAGTTCTTC. Translation gives CASSPGTTSEQFF.

This clonotype has a handful of counts. V gene TRBV12-3 or TRBV12-4 combines with J gene TRBJ2-5; TRBD2 matches at 11 bases. Unmatched junction bases numbered 6, after V lost 8 bases and J lost 4 bases. The CDR3 spans 14 residues. The CDR3, as DNA: TGTGCCAGCTCACTAGCGGGAGTTTTAGAGACCCAGTACTTC. This sequence encodes CASSLAGVLETQYF.

In its sample, this clonotype was seen a few times. This chain links TRBV27 with TRBJ2-7; D ambiguous. Trimming shortened V by 0 bases and J by 2 bases, and 8 bases separated the two germline ends. This CDR3 has 14 amino acids. Germline V lookup: CDR1 MNHEY, CDR2 SMNVEV (reference sequence). The CDR3 DNA is TGTGCCAGCAGTTTATCTGCTGGGACCTACGAGCAGTACTTC. Residues: CASSLSAGTYEQYF.

This clonotype was detected only a few times. This chain links TRBV20-1 with TRBJ2-1, with TRBD2 identical over 13 bases. Trimming took 0 bases from V and 6 from J; bases not matched to a gene: 2. From germline, CDR1 is DFQATT and CDR2 SNEGSKA (reference sequence). The CDR3 is made up of 15 amino acids. The CDR3: CSARDGTSGINEQFF. Written as DNA, the CDR3 is TGCAGTGCTAGAGATGGGACTAGCGGGATCAATGAGCAGTTCTTC.

The V and J genes are TRBV7-9 and TRBJ2-5, with 11 bases matching TRBD2. This CDR3 is 17 amino acids long. Germline V lookup: CDR1 SEHNR, CDR2 FQNEAQ (reference sequence). The V and J ends lost 4 bases and 2 bases, in that order; junction bases with no gene match: 9. The CDR3 sequence is CASSSDSGGAPQETQYF. As DNA, the CDR3 is TGTGCCAGCAGCTCGGATAGCGGGGGGGCCCCTCAAGAGACCCAGTACTTC. Combining the CDR3 with reference TRBV7-9 and TRBJ2-5 gives the whole variable domain DTGVSQNPRHKITKRGQNVTFRCDPISEHNRLYWYRQTLGQGPEFLTYFQNEAQLEKSRLLSDRFSAERPKGSFSTLEIQRTEQGDSAMYLCASSSDSGGAPQETQYFGPGTRLLVL.

The chain joins TRBV11-3 to TRBJ2-5, with 12 bases aligning to TRBD2. The CDR3 runs 15 residues. With 1 base clipped from V and 4 bases from J, the junction kept 1 base outside the gene matches. Germline V gene data show CDR1 as SGHNT and CDR2 as YENEEA. CDR3 coding DNA: TGTGCCAGCAGCTTAGGACTAGCGGGAGTAGAGACCCAGTACTTC. Its protein is CASSLGLAGVETQYF. The complete variable domain, with remaining parts taken from reference TRBV11-3 and TRBJ2-5, reads EAGVVQSPRYKIIEKKQPVAFWCNPISGHNTLYWYLQNLGQGPELLIRYENEEAVDDSQLPKDRFSAERLKGVDSTLKIQPAELGDSAVYLCASSLGLAGVETQYFGPGTRLLVL.

The chain has TRBV4-1 and TRBJ2-7; D might be TRBD2 (6 bases). Germline loops: CDR1 MGHRA, CDR2 YSYEKL. The CDR3 has 15 amino acids. Trimming removed 3 bases at V and 4 bases at J, with 16 bases between. CDR3 loop: CASSHIGGAGYEQYF. In nucleotides, the CDR3 is TGCGCCAGCAGCCATATCGGTGGGGCGGGGTACGAGCAGTACTTC.

This chain's CDR3 is CATSRARHEQFF. The CDR3 DNA reads as TGTGCCACCAGCAGAGCCAGGCATGAGCAGTTCTTC. The V gene is TRBV15, the J gene TRBJ2-1; D remains unclear. V was trimmed by 1 base and J by 8 bases, leaving 6 bases between them. The CDR3 is made up of 12 amino acids. Germline V gene sequence: CDR1 LNHNV, CDR2 YYDKDF (reference sequence).

In this sample, this clonotype is large. This chain uses TRBV20-1 with TRBJ2-1, with D tentatively TRBD1 (5 bases). Germline V lookup: CDR1 DFQATT, CDR2 SNEGSKA (reference sequence). This CDR3 is 16 amino acids long. V was trimmed by 1 base and J by 7 bases, leaving 20 bases between them. The CDR3 region is CSARGGAGSFLNEQFF. The CDR3 nucleotides are TGCAGTGCTAGAGGTGGGGCTGGAAGTTTCTTGAATGAGCAGTTCTTC.

J is TRBJ1-1 and V is TRBV10-3; 8 bases match TRBD1. The ends lost 6 bases at V and 6 bases at J; junction bases unmatched: 6. The germline V gene encodes CDR1 ENHRY and CDR2 SYGVKD. The CDR3 runs to 13 residues. The DNA for the CDR3 is TGTGCCATCAGACCGGGACAGGCCTCTGAAGCTTTCTTT. This sequence encodes CAIRPGQASEAFF.

V usage is TRBV6-5 and J usage is TRBJ2-3, with no clear D. The V end was cut by 3 bases, the J end by 4 bases, with 11 bases between. Germline values: CDR1 MNHEY, CDR2 SVGAGI. This CDR3 region has 14 residues. CDR3 DNA sequence: TGTGCCAGCAGTTATAAAATTGTGCCAGATACGCAGTATTTT. This encodes CASSYKIVPDTQYF.

The V call is TRBV6-5, the J call TRBJ2-1, with D perhaps matching TRBD2 (5 bases). Trimming cost V 0 bases and J 8 bases, with 8 bases left between them. Germline V gives CDR1 MNHEY, CDR2 SVGAGI. This CDR3 has 13 amino acids. This chain's CDR3 is CASSYSGEDEQFF. The DNA for the CDR3 is TGTGCCAGCAGTTACTCGGGAGAGGATGAGCAGTTCTTC.

The chain combines TRBV20-1 with TRBJ1-2, with D perhaps TRBD1 (6 bases). CDR3 length equals 14 residues. Germline lookup yields CDR1 DFQATT and CDR2 SNEGSKA (reference sequence). Between the trimmed V and J ends, which lost 6 bases and 9 bases, there was a span of 23 bases. Here the CDR3 reads CSARGGGRSYSYTF. CDR3 DNA sequence: TGCAGTGCACGAGGCGGGGGGCGATCGTATAGCTACACCTTC.

The chain has TRBV5-6 and TRBJ1-5; D unresolved. Germline CDR1 and CDR2: SGHDT and YYEEEE. The CDR3 has 15 amino acids. Trimming pared 2 bases from V and 2 bases from J, leaving 11 bases between. The CDR3 reads CASSFGGLGNQPQHF. The CDR3, as DNA: TGTGCCAGCAGCTTTGGTGGATTGGGCAATCAGCCCCAGCATTTT.

The CDR3 loop is CASSSPAGGYNEQFF. The CDR3 region has the DNA TGTGCCAGCAGCTCACCCGCAGGCGGATACAATGAGCAGTTCTTC. This chain links TRBV11-2 with TRBJ2-1; D remains ambiguous. V shed 4 bases and J shed 4 bases, with 14 bases lying between them. The CDR3 is 15 amino acids. Germline assignment: CDR1 SGHAT and CDR2 FQNNGV.

On this clonotype: At one end, the junction sequence differs from germline, possibly due to a read error. The chain is built from TRBV10-3 and TRBJ2-3; TRBD2 matches at 7 bases. This CDR3 is 17 amino acids long. The germline V gene encodes CDR1 ENHRY and CDR2 SYGVKD. The CDR3 DNA is TGTGCCAGCAGTTACTGGTCCTCTAGCGGCCGTCCAGATACGCAGTATTTT. As protein: CASSYWSSSGRPDTQYF.

This rearrangement joins TRBV7-2 to TRBJ2-1, with 7 nucleotides matching TRBD2. The CDR3 has 17 amino acids. Germline CDR1 reads SGHTA; CDR2 reads FQGNSA. Trimming cost V 3 bases and J 0 bases; bases outside gene matches: 8. The DNA of the CDR3 is TGTGCCAGCAGCTTTGGAGTAGCGGGTTTCTCCTACAATGAGCAGTTCTTC. Protein product: CASSFGVAGFSYNEQFF.

To note about this clonotype: The conserved phenylalanine or tryptophan normally closing the CDR3 is absent here, so this likely arose from a read error. V gene TRBV7-6 combines with J gene TRBJ2-3; no definite D call. CDR3 length equals 14 residues. Germline V lookup: CDR1 SGHVS, CDR2 FNYEAQ. Between the trimmed V and J ends, which lost 0 bases and 6 bases, there was a span of 10 bases. The CDR3 reads CASSLAEVSDTQYS. The CDR3 region has the DNA TGTGCCAGCAGCTTAGCTGAGGTTTCGGATACGCAGTATTCT.

The rearrangement links TRBV11-3 to TRBJ1-1; no definite D call. The CDR3 is 15 amino acids. V dropped 5 bases and J dropped 1 base, with 14 bases sitting between them. Per germline, CDR1 SGHNT and CDR2 YENEEA. The CDR3 protein is CASSKWEPANTEAFF. The CDR3 DNA reads TGTGCCAGCAGCAAATGGGAACCGGCGAACACTGAAGCTTTCTTT.

The table lists this clonotype with a count of one. This chain uses TRBV12-3 or TRBV12-4 with TRBJ1-1, with D tentatively TRBD1 (6 bases). The CDR3 length is 12 residues. The V gene lost 4 bases and the J gene lost 6 bases, with 9 bases spanning the gap. The CDR3 nucleotides read TGTGCCAGCAGTTGGGGGACACCTGAAGCTTTCTTT. Its protein product is CASSWGTPEAFF.

The chain has TRBV6-1 and TRBJ2-1; TRBD1 is a possible D gene (5 bases). Trimming left V 4 bases short and J 0 bases short, with 10 bases between. Germline lookup yields CDR1 MNHNS and CDR2 SASEGT. The CDR3 consists of 15 residues. The CDR3 loop is CASSGRQSSYNEQFF. The CDR3 nucleotides are TGTGCCAGCAGTGGACGACAGAGCTCCTACAATGAGCAGTTCTTC.

This sequence joins TRBV9 and TRBJ2-7; D might be TRBD1 (5 bases). Germline CDR1 and CDR2: SGDLS and YYNGEE. This CDR3 is built from 15 residues. Trimming took off 7 bases at V and 2 bases at J, with 19 bases between the two ends. For the CDR3, the DNA is TGTGCCAGCGTTATGGCAGGGCGCTGGGCCTACGAGCAGTACTTC. It specifies CASVMAGRWAYEQYF.

In its sample, this clonotype was seen a few times. V gene TRBV9 combines with J gene TRBJ2-1; 10 nucleotides line up with TRBD1. The CDR3 length is 15 residues. Losses at the gene ends were 4 bases for V and 6 bases for J; bases not matched to a gene: 7. Germline V gene lookup returns CDR1 SGDLS and CDR2 YYNGEE. The CDR3 here is CASSSAGTGVNEQFF. The CDR3 nucleotides read TGTGCCAGCAGCTCTGCCGGGACAGGGGTCAATGAGCAGTTCTTC.

J is TRBJ2-7 and V is TRBV4-1, with D possibly matching TRBD1 (6 bases). The CDR3 spans 17 residues. V was clipped by 3 bases and J by 6 bases, with 24 bases between them. Germline CDR1 reads MGHRA; CDR2 reads YSYEKL. DNA for the CDR3: TGCGCCAGCAGCCACACAGCGCTGGACAGCAACTGGGGCGAGCAGTACTTC. It is translated as CASSHTALDSNWGEQYF.